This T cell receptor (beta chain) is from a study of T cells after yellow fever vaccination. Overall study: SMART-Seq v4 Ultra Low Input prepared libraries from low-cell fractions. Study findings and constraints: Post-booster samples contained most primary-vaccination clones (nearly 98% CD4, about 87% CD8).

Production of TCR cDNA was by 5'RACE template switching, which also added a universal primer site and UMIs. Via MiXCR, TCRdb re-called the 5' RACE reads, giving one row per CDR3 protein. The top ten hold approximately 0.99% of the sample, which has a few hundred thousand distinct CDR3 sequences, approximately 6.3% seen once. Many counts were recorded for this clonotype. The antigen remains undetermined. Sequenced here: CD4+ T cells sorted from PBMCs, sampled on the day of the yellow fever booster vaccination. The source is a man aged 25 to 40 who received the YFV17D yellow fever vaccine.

CDR3 DNA: TGTGCCAGCAGTCTTGGGACTAGCGGGAGGAGCACAGATACGCAGTATTTT. It codes for CASSLGTSGRSTDTQYF. This sequence joins TRBV12-3 or TRBV12-4 and TRBJ2-3, with TRBD2 matching over 15 bases. After removal of 5 bases from V and 0 bases from J, the junction contained 3 bases not matched to a gene. This CDR3 contains 17 residues.